This T cell receptor (beta chain) was profiled in a study of T cells in Graves' hyperthyroidism and ophthalmopathy. Study results and limitations: From stable hyperthyroidism, ophthalmopathy was separated by a 13 V-J model.

To note about this clonotype: What it binds is unknown. At one boundary the junction diverges from the germline segment, which might be a read error.

There were TCR beta CDR3 regions amplified from RNA transcripts. TCR CDR3 regions were first amplified by RT-PCR with HTBI primers. TCRdb re-called the multiplex PCR reads with MiXCR, one entry per CDR3 protein. This sample has hundreds of thousands of distinct CDR3 sequences, with about 15% found just once. CDR1 is DFQATT, CDR2 SNEGSKA, per germline (reference sequence). The CDR3 length is 13 residues. Newly diagnosed patients aged 18 to 65 had hyperthyroidism of under 2 months' duration. Specimen: blood. The TCR sequence derives from a woman aged 18-29 years with Graves' hyperthyroidism. The J gene is TRBJ2-3, the V gene TRBV20-1, with D possibly TRBD2 on 5 matching bases. The CDR3 region has the DNA TGCAGTGCCCCGGACTGGGCCACAGATACGCGGTATTTT. It codes for CSAPDWATDTRYF.